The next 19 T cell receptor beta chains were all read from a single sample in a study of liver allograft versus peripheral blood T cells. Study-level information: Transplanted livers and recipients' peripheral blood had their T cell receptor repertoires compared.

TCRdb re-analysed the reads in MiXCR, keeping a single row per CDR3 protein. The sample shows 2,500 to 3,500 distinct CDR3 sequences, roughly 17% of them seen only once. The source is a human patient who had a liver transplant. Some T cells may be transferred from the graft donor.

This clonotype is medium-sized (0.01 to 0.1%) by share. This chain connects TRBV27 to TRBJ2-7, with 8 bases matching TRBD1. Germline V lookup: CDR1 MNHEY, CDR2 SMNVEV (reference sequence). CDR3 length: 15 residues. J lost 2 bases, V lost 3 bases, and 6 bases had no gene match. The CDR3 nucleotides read TGTGCCAGCAGTTTGTCGACAGGGGATACCTACGAGCAGTACTTC. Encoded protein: CASSLSTGDTYEQYF.

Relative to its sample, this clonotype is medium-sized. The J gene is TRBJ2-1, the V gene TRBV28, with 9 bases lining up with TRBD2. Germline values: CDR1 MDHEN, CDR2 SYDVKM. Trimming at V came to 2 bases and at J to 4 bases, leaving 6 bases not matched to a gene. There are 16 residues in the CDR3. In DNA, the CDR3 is TGTGCCAGCAGTTTAGGGGGGACTAGCCCGTACAATGAGCAGTTCTTC. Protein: CASSLGGTSPYNEQFF.

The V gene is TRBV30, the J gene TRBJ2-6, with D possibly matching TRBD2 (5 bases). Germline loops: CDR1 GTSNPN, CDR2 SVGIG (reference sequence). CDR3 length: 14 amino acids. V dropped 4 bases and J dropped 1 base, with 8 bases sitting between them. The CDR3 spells CAWKRDSGANVLTF. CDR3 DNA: TGTGCCTGGAAACGGGATTCTGGGGCCAACGTCCTGACTTTC.

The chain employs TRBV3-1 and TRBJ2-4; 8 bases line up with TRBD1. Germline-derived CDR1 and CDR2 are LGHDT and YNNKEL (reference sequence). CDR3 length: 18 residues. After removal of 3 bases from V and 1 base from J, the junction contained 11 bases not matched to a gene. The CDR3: CASSHATQGATAKNIQYF. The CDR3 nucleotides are TGTGCCAGCAGCCATGCTACCCAGGGGGCGACGGCCAAAAACATTCAGTACTTC.

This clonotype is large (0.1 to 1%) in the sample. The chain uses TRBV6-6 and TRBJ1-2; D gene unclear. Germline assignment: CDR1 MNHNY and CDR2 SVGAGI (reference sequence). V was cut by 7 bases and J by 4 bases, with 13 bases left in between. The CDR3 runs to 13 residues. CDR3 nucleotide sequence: TGTGCCAGCACCCAAGACGGACCCTATGGCTACACCTTC. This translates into CASTQDGPYGYTF.

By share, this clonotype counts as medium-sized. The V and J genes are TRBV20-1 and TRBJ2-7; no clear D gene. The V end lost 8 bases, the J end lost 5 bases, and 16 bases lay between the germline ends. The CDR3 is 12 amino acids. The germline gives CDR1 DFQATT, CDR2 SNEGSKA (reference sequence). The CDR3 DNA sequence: TGCAGTACAGTTGGCGGAGTCAACGAGCAGTACTTC. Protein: CSTVGGVNEQYF.

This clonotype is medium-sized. The CDR3 region is CASSSQGAQPQHF. In DNA form, the CDR3 reads TGTGCCAGCAGCTCCCAGGGGGCTCAGCCCCAGCATTTT. V and J are TRBV9 and TRBJ1-5, with 8 nucleotides matching TRBD1. The length of the CDR3 is 13 residues. The J segment lost 6 bases and the V segment lost 4 bases, leaving 3 bases of the junction unmatched. Germline CDR1 SGDLS, CDR2 YYNGEE.

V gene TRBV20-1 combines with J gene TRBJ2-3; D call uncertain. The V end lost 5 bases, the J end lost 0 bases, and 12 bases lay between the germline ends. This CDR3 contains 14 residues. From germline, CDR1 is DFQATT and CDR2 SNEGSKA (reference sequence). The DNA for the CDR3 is TGCAGTGCTCCCCAGCATCCAAGCACAGATACGCAGTATTTT. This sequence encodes CSAPQHPSTDTQYF.

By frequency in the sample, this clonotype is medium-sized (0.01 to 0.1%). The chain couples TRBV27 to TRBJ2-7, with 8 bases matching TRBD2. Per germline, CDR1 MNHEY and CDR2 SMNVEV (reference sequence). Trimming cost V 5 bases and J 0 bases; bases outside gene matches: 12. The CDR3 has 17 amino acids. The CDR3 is CASSPGRGFVSSYEQYF. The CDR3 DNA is TGTGCCAGCAGTCCCGGGAGGGGTTTCGTTAGCTCCTACGAGCAGTACTTC.

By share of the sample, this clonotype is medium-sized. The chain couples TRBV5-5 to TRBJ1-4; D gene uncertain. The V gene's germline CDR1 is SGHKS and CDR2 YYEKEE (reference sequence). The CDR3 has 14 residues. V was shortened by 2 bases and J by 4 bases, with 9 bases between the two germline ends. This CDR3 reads CASSFGHNNEKLFF. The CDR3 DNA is TGTGCCAGCAGCTTTGGGCACAATAATGAAAAACTGTTTTTT.

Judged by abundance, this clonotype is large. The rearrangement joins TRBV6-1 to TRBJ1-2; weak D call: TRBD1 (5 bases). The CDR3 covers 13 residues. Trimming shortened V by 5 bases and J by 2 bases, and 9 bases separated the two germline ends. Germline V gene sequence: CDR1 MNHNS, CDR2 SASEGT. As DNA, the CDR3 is TGTGCCAGCAGTCACCGGGACAACTATGGCTACACCTTC. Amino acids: CASSHRDNYGYTF.

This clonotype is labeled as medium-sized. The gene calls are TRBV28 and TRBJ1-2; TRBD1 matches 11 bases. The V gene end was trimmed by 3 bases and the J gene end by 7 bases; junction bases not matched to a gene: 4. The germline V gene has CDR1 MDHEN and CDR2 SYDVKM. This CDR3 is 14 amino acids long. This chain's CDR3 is CASSLGDRGSGYTF. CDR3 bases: TGTGCCAGCAGTTTGGGGGACAGGGGGTCTGGCTACACCTTC.

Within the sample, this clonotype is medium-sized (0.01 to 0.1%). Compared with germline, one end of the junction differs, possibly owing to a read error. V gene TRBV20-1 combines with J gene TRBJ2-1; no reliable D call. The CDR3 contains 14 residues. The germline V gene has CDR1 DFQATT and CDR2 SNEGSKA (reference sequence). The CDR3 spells CSARDQSGYHEQFF. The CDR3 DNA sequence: TGCAGTGCTAGAGATCAGTCCGGCTACCATGAGCAGTTCTTC.

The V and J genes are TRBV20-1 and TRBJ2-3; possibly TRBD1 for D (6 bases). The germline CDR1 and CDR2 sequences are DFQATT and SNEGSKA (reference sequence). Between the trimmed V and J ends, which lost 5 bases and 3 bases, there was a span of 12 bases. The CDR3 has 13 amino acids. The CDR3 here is CSADLQGTDTQYF. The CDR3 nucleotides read TGCAGTGCTGACCTACAGGGAACAGATACGCAGTATTTT.

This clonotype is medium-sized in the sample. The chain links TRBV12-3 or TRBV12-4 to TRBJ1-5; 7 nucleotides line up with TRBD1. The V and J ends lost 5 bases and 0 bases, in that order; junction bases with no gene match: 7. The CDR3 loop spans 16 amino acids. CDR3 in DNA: TGTGCCAGCAGTCCGCCGGGACAGTATAGCAATCAGCCCCAGCATTTT. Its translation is CASSPPGQYSNQPQHF.

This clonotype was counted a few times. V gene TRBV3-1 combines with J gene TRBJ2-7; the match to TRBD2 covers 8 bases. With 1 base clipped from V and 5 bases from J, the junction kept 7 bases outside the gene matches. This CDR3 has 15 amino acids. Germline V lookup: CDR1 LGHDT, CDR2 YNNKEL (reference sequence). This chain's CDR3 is CASSQVSGSIHEQYF. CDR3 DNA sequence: TGTGCCAGCAGCCAAGTAAGCGGGAGTATTCACGAGCAGTACTTC.

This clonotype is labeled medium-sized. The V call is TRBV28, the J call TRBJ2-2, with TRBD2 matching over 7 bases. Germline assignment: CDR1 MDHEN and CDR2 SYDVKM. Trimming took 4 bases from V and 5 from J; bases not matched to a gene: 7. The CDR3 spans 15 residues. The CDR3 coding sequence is TGTGCCAGCAGTTCAGGCGGGAGTGGTACCGGGGAGCTGTTTTTT. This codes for CASSSGGSGTGELFF.

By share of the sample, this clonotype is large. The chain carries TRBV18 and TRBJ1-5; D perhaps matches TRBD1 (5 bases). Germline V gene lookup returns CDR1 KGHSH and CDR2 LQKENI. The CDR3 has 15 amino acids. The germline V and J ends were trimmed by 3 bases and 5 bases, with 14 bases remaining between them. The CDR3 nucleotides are TGTGCCAGCTCACCTGGGAGGGGAGCGGATCAGCCCCAGCATTTT. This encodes CASSPGRGADQPQHF.

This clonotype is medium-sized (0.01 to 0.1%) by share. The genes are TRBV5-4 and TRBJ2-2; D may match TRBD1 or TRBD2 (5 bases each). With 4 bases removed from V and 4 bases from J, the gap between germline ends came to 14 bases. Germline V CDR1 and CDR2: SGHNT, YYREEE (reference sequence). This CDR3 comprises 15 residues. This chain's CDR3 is CASSGEGRLTGELFF. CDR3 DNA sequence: TGTGCCAGCAGCGGAGAGGGGCGCCTCACCGGGGAGCTGTTTTTT.